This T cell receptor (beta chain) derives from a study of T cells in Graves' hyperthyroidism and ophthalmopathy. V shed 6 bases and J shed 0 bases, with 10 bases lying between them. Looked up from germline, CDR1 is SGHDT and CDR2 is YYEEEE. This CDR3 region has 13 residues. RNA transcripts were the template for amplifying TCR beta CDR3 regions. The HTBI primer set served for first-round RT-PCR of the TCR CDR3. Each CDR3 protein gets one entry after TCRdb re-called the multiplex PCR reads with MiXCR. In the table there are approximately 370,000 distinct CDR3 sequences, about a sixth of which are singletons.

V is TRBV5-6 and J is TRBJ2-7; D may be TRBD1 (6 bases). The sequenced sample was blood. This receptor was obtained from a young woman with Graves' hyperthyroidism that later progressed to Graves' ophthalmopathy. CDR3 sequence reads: CASMRDTSYEQYF. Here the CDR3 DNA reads TGTGCCAGCATGAGGGACACCTCCTACGAGCAGTACTTC. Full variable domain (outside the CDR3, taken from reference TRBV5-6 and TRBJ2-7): DAGVTQSPTHLIKTRGQQVTLRCSPKSGHDTVSWYQQALGQGPQFIFQYYEEEERQRGNFPDRFSGHQFPNYSSELNVNALLLGDSALYLCASMRDTSYEQYFGPGTRLTVT.